This T cell receptor (beta chain) was sequenced for a study of shared clonotypes between healthy human individuals (dated by TCRdb to the early 2020s). Study-level background: A couple of women and a few men aged 18 to 49 years were included in the cohort. For each donor, CD4 naive and CD4 memory were each given three plates, CD8 naive was given two plates, and CD8 memory was given one plate. To estimate repertoire size and how much clonotypes are shared between individuals, the study performed deep sequencing of blood TCR repertoires from about 5 healthy adults. Different laboratories and diverse techniques were used to prepare libraries and sequence TCR repertoires, to increase sequencing depth and limit assay-specific biases. Leukapheresis yielded between about 0.9 and 9 billion PBMCs per donor.

Healthy HIV-negative adults with no recently reported acute infections or vaccinations were included as donors. Every donor was a Caucasian adult living in Nashville, Tennessee, USA. CD4+ T cells were enriched by magnetic negative selection; naive cells were then positively selected on CD45RA, and the negative fraction formed the memory subset. Blood was obtained by leukapheresis, after which PBMCs were separated by Ficoll-Histopaque density gradient centrifugation and cryopreserved in liquid nitrogen vapor phase. Analytical flow cytometry was used to check the purity and quantity of each magnetically sorted T cell population. Genomic DNA was isolated from every sorted fraction and measured by UV absorbance on a Nanodrop 2000c. Study-wide findings and limitations: The genetic and exposure-history diversity represented was limited by the small number of donors. Clonotypes shared by all four sorted-subset donors showed higher generation probabilities than non-shared clonotypes. Incomplete sequencing was indicated by rarefaction of sorted-subset datasets, despite the large sequencing depth. When a handful of donors were compared, the shared fraction of clonotypes was roughly 5% for naive CD4, 3.5% to 4% for naive CD8, roughly 2.5% for memory CD4, and 0.4% for memory CD8. Sampling was limited to blood, and TCR repertoires in tissue likely differ from TCR repertoires in blood. Pairwise subsampling indicated that sequencing depth was expected to affect the degree of clonotype sharing among donors. Estimated clonotype richness was generally larger for naive than for memory subsets.

Using the deep immunoSEQ assay, multiplex PCR amplified TCR CDR3 regions from genomic DNA. For each cell subset, the extracted genomic DNA was distributed evenly across all wells of several immunoSEQ 96-well plates, and each plate served as one replicate. For sorted subsets, around 200 ng genomic DNA, equal to approximately 30,000 T cell genomes, was loaded into each replicate PCR. Purified libraries were measured with a Qubit 3.0 fluorometer, size-checked on a Bioanalyzer 2100, and measured again with the KAPA Library Quantification kit. Each immunoSEQ 96-well plate was sequenced on its own single-read 150-cycle Illumina NextSeq 550 flow cell. As for the original processing: Because only junctional sequences without quality scores were contained in the immunoSEQ output, filtering matching that applied to full-length reads could not be performed. To assign V/J genes and CDR3, sequences were annotated against IMGT germline references using PyIR, a Python wrapper for IgBLAST v1.9. Reads were filtered out if the reads had weak V/J assignments (E-value above 1e-6), no CDR3, stop codons, out-of-frame junctions, or ambiguous translated residues. V3J clonotypes were defined as sequences sharing the same inferred V gene, J gene, and CDR3 amino acid sequence. To compute the percentage overlap between repertoires, the number of shared unique clonotypes was divided by the size of the smaller repertoire. Three approaches were used to assess repertoire richness: RTK rarefaction, the Chao1 estimator, and Recon v2.1 estimates of unobserved clonotypes. Generation probabilities for all TCRbeta clonotypes obtained by the gDNA method from several donors were computed using OLGA. TCRdb obtained this table from immuneACCESS and retained in-frame rearrangements with V and J assigned. These tables miss some clones; where compared with another copy, unresolved V genes account for less than half of the shortfall, and the remainder is unexplained. From that table come the V and J calls and clone size; the DNA was used to work out D and trimming. The sample table contains some 2,400,000 clones; only one count was recorded for 90% to 96% of them. The top ten hold 0.1% to 0.15% of the sample.

Regarding this clone: This clone's antigen is unknown. No much larger clone is present one base from it, and per-base qualities are unavailable.

The CDR3 spans 16 residues, from the cysteine through the phenylalanine. Only CDR3 DNA is held: 48 bases, read in frame from base 1. For CDR1 and CDR2, the germline V gene lists MDHEN and SYDVKM. At the junction V is shortened by 1 base and J by 5 bases, with 15 bases in between. The chain links TRBV28 with TRBJ1-5; 5 matching bases give a weak D call of TRBD1. The sequence was collected from a man younger than 35 in good health. The sequencing input was naive CD4+ T cells sorted from blood. What the cell subset or site label conveys for this sample: CD45RA+ positively selected. The CDR3 here reads CASSLFSGALYQPQHF. The sequenced DNA is TGTGCCAGCAGTTTATTCTCTGGGGCACTTTATCAGCCCCAGCATTTT.